Below, 25 T cell receptor beta chains from the same sample are listed, as sequenced in a study of PD-1 blockade in classical Hodgkin lymphoma (dated by TCRdb to 2018 to 2020). Receptors were amplified or captured by the immunoSEQ multiplex PCR assay. The immuneACCESS repertoire file appears here via TCRdb, limited to in-frame rearrangements. These files lack a portion of the clones; in checked studies, under half of the deficit traces to unresolved V genes, and the cause of the others is not known. For this sample the table gives about 96,000 clones, of which about 92% were detected only once. Roughly 2.1% of the sample comes from the top ten. The sample's time point label, in plain terms: cycle 4 day 1 (C4D1), after less than 7 weeks of nivolumab. All trial patients had relapsed after autologous stem cell transplantation, with cohorts A, B and C differing in prior brentuximab vedotin exposure.

The input for sequencing was peripheral blood mononuclear cells (PBMCs), taken before the fourth cycle of nivolumab. These receptors originate from a human donor with classical Hodgkin lymphoma.

The CDR3 region is CASSHLGGRVSPLHF. Here the CDR3 DNA reads TGCGCCAGCAGCCACCTGGGGGGCAGGGTGTCACCCCTCCACTTT. This chain connects TRBV4-1 to TRBJ1-6; weak D call: TRBD1 (6 bases). Trimming pared 3 bases from V and 10 bases from J, leaving 16 bases between. This CDR3 has 15 amino acids. Germline V gene data show CDR1 as MGHRA and CDR2 as YSYEKL.

The CDR3 nucleotides read TGTGCCAGCAGTGCCTTACAGGGGGGTTTTGTAAACTATGGCTACACCTTC. It is translated as CASSALQGGFVNYGYTF. This sequence joins TRBV6-1 and TRBJ1-2; 8 bases align to TRBD1. Trimming removed 4 bases from V and 2 bases from J; junction bases left unmatched: 12. This CDR3 is 17 amino acids long. Germline CDR1 reads MNHNS; CDR2 reads SASEGT.

This clone came up once. The CDR3 is CASSTQGWGPADTQYF. The CDR3 nucleotides read TGTGCCAGCAGTACCCAGGGGTGGGGTCCAGCAGATACGCAGTATTTT. The chain couples TRBV27 to TRBJ2-3; D is possibly TRBD1 (6 bases). Per germline, CDR1 MNHEY and CDR2 SMNVEV (reference sequence). V was pared by 5 bases and J by 4 bases, with 19 bases between. The CDR3 contains 16 residues.

The chain has TRBV30 and TRBJ2-5; tentatively, D is TRBD1 (6 bases). Germline V gene sequence: CDR1 GTSNPN, CDR2 SVGIG (reference sequence). Trimming shortened V by 5 bases and J by 7 bases, and 17 bases separated the two germline ends. CDR3 length equals 13 residues. CDR3: CAWGGTDSRTQYF. The CDR3 coding sequence is TGTGCCTGGGGGGGAACGGACAGTAGGACCCAGTACTTC.

CDR3 sequence (DNA): TGTGCCAGCAGTTTGCCAGGTGGAGATTCACCCCTCCACTTT. Its translation is CASSLPGGDSPLHF. The chain is built from TRBV28 and TRBJ1-6; D is undetermined. Germline CDR1 and CDR2: MDHEN and SYDVKM. V shed 3 bases and J shed 8 bases, with 11 bases lying between them. The CDR3 loop spans 14 amino acids. The entire variable domain, with the rest obtained from reference TRBV28 and TRBJ1-6, is as follows: DVKVTQSSRYLVKRTGEKVFLECVQDMDHENMFWYRQDPGLGLRLIYFSYDVKMKEKGDIPEGYSVSREKKERFSLILESASTNQTSMYLCASSLPGGDSPLHFGNGTRLTVT.

The CDR3 reads CASSSSGQGYGYTF. The CDR3 DNA reads TGTGCCAGCTCTTCCTCGGGACAGGGCTATGGCTACACCTTC. The chain joins TRBV7-9 to TRBJ1-2, with TRBD1 matching 9 bases. V shed 8 bases and J 4 bases; nucleotides not matched to a gene: 8. This CDR3 spans 14 amino acids. Germline V gene lookup returns CDR1 SEHNR and CDR2 FQNEAQ (reference sequence).

This sequence joins TRBV5-6 and TRBJ2-5; 12 nucleotides match TRBD2. This CDR3 has 15 residues. Germline lookup yields CDR1 SGHDT and CDR2 YYEEEE. With 5 bases clipped from V and 4 bases from J, the junction kept 6 bases outside the gene matches. This CDR3 reads CASRTSGRFGETQYF. CDR3 nucleotides: TGTGCCAGCAGGACTAGCGGGAGATTCGGAGAGACCCAGTACTTC.

The chain is built from TRBV7-9 and TRBJ1-1; D uncertain. Trimming left V 2 bases short and J 4 bases short, with 5 bases between. Germline CDR1 reads SEHNR; CDR2 reads FQNEAQ (reference sequence). The CDR3 runs to 12 residues. CDR3 coding DNA: TGTGCCAGCAGCTTATTCACCACTGAAGCTTTCTTT. Amino acid sequence: CASSLFTTEAFF.

This chain connects TRBV19 to TRBJ2-7, with a weak D call TRBD2 (5 bases). Germline CDR1 LNHDA, CDR2 SQIVND (reference sequence). The CDR3 is 15 residues long. V gave up 0 bases and J gave up 3 bases, with 12 bases separating them. CDR3 amino acids: CASSIDRIGVYEQYF. The CDR3, as DNA: TGTGCCAGTAGTATAGATCGAATCGGGGTCTACGAGCAGTACTTC.

This clone has a handful of counts. The chain combines TRBV7-9 with TRBJ1-2; D not resolved. The CDR3 spans 13 residues. Trimming removed 0 bases at V and 4 bases at J, with 6 bases between. Germline V gene sequence: CDR1 SEHNR, CDR2 FQNEAQ (reference sequence). This CDR3 is CASSLAGPYGYTF. In DNA form, the CDR3 reads TGTGCCAGCAGCTTAGCCGGACCCTATGGCTACACCTTC.

The V and J genes are TRBV19 and TRBJ2-3; possibly TRBD2 for D (6 bases). This CDR3 has 13 amino acids. Germline CDR1 and CDR2: LNHDA and SQIVND (reference sequence). Trimming removed 8 bases from V and 2 bases from J, with 11 bases in between. CDR3 residues: CASPSDTTDTQYF. CDR3 in DNA: TGTGCCAGTCCTAGCGACACCACAGATACGCAGTATTTT.

The chain joins TRBV2 to TRBJ2-6; 9 nucleotides align to TRBD1. Germline-derived CDR1 and CDR2 are SNHLY and FYNNEI. The ends lost 7 bases at V and 3 bases at J; junction bases unmatched: 16. The CDR3 covers 19 residues. CDR3 DNA: TGTGCCAGCAAAGGCTACAGGGGGCAGGACTGTTGTGGGGCCAACGTCCTGACTTTC. Residues: CASKGYRGQDCCGANVLTF. The entire variable domain, with the rest obtained from reference TRBV2 and TRBJ2-6, is as follows: EPEVTQTPSHQVTQMGQEVILRCVPISNHLYFYWYRQILGQKVEFLVSFYNNEISEKSEIFDDQFSVERPDGSNFTLKIRSTKLEDSAMYFCASKGYRGQDCCGANVLTFGAGSRLTVL.

Notes on this clone: The junction does not match germline at one end; this may be a read error. Here the CDR3 reads CASSLGQGYIRAVDF. In nucleotides, the CDR3 is TGTGCCAGCAGCTTGGGACAGGGATATATACGAGCAGTGGACTTC. The rearrangement joins TRBV5-8 to TRBJ2-7; 7 bases fit TRBD1. CDR1 and CDR2 from the germline V gene are SGHTS and YDEGEE. The CDR3 spans 15 residues.

This rearrangement joins TRBV7-9 to TRBJ1-1; a weak D match, TRBD1 (6 bases). Trimming left V 8 bases short and J 4 bases short, with 17 bases between. The CDR3 has 14 residues. Per the germline V gene, CDR1 is SEHNR and CDR2 is FQNEAQ (reference sequence). The CDR3 spells CASGPRGRVTEAFF. DNA of the CDR3: TGTGCCAGCGGACCCAGGGGAAGGGTCACTGAAGCTTTCTTT.

The chain employs TRBV7-2 and TRBJ2-3, with TRBD2 matching 9 bases. The CDR3 loop spans 15 amino acids. Trimming at V came to 2 bases and at J to 4 bases, leaving 4 bases not matched to a gene. Germline V CDR1 and CDR2: SGHTA, FQGNSA. CDR3 protein: CASSLNAGGADTQYF. The CDR3 nucleotides read TGTGCCAGCAGCTTAAACGCGGGAGGGGCAGATACGCAGTATTTT.

This rearrangement joins TRBV6-1 to TRBJ2-7; no clear D. V was trimmed by 2 bases and J by 2 bases, leaving 1 base between them. CDR1 is MNHNS and CDR2 is SASEGT in the germline V gene. The CDR3 length is 11 residues. The CDR3 region has the DNA TGTGCCAGCAGTGAACCCTACGAGCAGTACTTC. Protein product: CASSEPYEQYF.

This clone was counted once. The chain combines TRBV9 with TRBJ2-3; D ambiguous. V dropped 0 bases and J dropped 5 bases, with 4 bases sitting between them. In germline, CDR1 is SGDLS, CDR2 YYNGEE. The CDR3 is 12 amino acids. The CDR3 DNA reads as TGTGCCAGCAGCGTAGGAGTAGATACGCAGTATTTT. It is translated as CASSVGVDTQYF.

This rearrangement joins TRBV28 to TRBJ1-4; D is possibly TRBD1 (5 bases). The V end lost 8 bases, the J end lost 8 bases, and 12 bases lay between the germline ends. The CDR3 has 12 residues. Germline V gives CDR1 MDHEN, CDR2 SYDVKM. The DNA for the CDR3 is TGTGCCAGCCAGACAGTCCGAGAAAAACTGTTTTTT. It translates to CASQTVREKLFF.

The chain is built from TRBV13 and TRBJ2-7, with TRBD1 matching 8 bases. The germline CDR1 and CDR2 sequences are PRHDT and FYEKMQ (reference sequence). CDR3 length equals 15 residues. V shed 4 bases, J shed 4 bases, and the junction held 9 bases outside the gene matches. CDR3 residues: CASSSGQAVKYEQYF. DNA for the CDR3: TGTGCCAGCAGCTCGGGACAGGCAGTGAAATACGAGCAGTACTTC. The whole variable domain, remainder taken from reference TRBV13 and TRBJ2-7, is AAGVIQSPRHLIKEKRETATLKCYPIPRHDTVYWYQQGPGQDPQFLISFYEKMQSDKGSIPDRFSAQQFSDYHSELNMSSLELGDSALYFCASSSGQAVKYEQYFGPGTRLTVT.

On this clone: One junction end does not reproduce the germline sequence, and a read error may be involved. The chain employs TRBV29-1 and TRBJ1-5; TRBD1 matches 12 bases. Germline V gives CDR1 SQVTM, CDR2 ANQGSEA. This CDR3 has 15 residues. CDR3: CSVDTGTGGKQPQHF. CDR3 DNA sequence: TGCAGCGTTGACACCGGGACAGGGGGCAAGCAGCCCCAGCATTTT. Looking up the rest from reference TRBV29-1 and TRBJ1-5 gives the full variable domain: SAVISQKPSRDICQRGTSLTIQCQVDSQVTMMFWYRQQPGQSLTLIATANQGSEATYESGFVIDKFPISRPNLTFSTLTVSNMSPEDSSIYLCSVDTGTGGKQPQHFGDGTRLSIL.

A note on this clone: Other DNA sequences in the same sample also yield this CDR3. The rearrangement links TRBV5-1 to TRBJ1-5, with D hard to call. The germline V gene encodes CDR1 SGHRS and CDR2 YFSETQ. This CDR3 is 13 amino acids long. V lost 2 bases, J lost 5 bases, and 8 bases lay in between. CDR3 coding DNA: TGCGCCAGCAGCTTTGAGGGTGATCAGCCCCAGCATTTT. It yields the protein CASSFEGDQPQHF.

The chain joins TRBV7-8 to TRBJ1-1; D is uncertain. This CDR3 is 12 amino acids long. The germline V gene encodes CDR1 SGHVS and CDR2 FQNEAQ. Trimming removed 4 bases at V and 7 bases at J, with 10 bases between. In nucleotides, the CDR3 is TGTGCCAGCAGCTCGAAGGCCAGTGAAGCTTTCTTT. This sequence encodes CASSSKASEAFF.

V gene TRBV6-6 combines with J gene TRBJ2-3; 10 nucleotides line up with TRBD2. The V gene's germline CDR1 is MNHNY and CDR2 SVGAGI (reference sequence). Germline trimming cut 3 bases from V and 2 bases from J; bases unmatched to any gene: 5. CDR3 length: 16 amino acids. For the CDR3, the DNA is TGTGCCAGCAGTTATGGAGCGGGAGGGGACACAGATACGCAGTATTTT. It codes for CASSYGAGGDTDTQYF.

The rearrangement links TRBV6-6 to TRBJ1-3; D is ambiguous. The CDR3 contains 13 residues. Germline V lookup: CDR1 MNHNY, CDR2 SVGAGI (reference sequence). The V end was cut by 4 bases, the J end by 4 bases, with 8 bases between. The CDR3 DNA is TGTGCCAGCAGTTTCAAGATGGGAAACACCATATATTTT. This translates into CASSFKMGNTIYF.

This clone appeared once. The chain links TRBV7-6 to TRBJ2-7; D may match TRBD1 or TRBD2 (5 bases each). CDR3 length: 15 amino acids. Trimming removed 1 base at V and 5 bases at J, with 15 bases between. Germline V gene lookup returns CDR1 SGHVS and CDR2 FNYEAQ. Written as DNA, the CDR3 is TGTGCCAGCAGCTTAGGGGGGAGATATGGAAACGAGCAGTACTTC. It codes for CASSLGGRYGNEQYF.